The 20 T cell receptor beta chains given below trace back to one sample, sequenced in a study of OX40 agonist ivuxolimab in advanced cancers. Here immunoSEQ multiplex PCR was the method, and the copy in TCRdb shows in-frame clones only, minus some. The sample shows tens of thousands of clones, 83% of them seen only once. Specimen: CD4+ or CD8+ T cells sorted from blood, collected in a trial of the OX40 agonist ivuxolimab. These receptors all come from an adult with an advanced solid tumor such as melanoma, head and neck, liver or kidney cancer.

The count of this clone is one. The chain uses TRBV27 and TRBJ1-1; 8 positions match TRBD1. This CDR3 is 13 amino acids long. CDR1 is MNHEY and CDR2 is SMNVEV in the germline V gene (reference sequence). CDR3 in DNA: TGTACATCGGGGGACAGGCGGATCACTGAAGCTTTCTTT. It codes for CTSGDRRITEAFF.

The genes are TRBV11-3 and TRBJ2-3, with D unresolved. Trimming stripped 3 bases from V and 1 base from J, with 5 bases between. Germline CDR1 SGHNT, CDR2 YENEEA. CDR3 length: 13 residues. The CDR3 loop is CASSFPGTDTQYF. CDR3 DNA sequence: TGTGCCAGCAGCTTCCCCGGCACAGATACGCAGTATTTT.

The CDR3 nucleotides read TGCGCCAGCAGCCAAATGACGGTTCTGGGAGAGACCCAGTACTTC. It translates to CASSQMTVLGETQYF. This chain connects TRBV4-1 to TRBJ2-5; the D is unclear. V dropped 2 bases and J dropped 4 bases, with 14 bases sitting between them. Germline V gives CDR1 MGHRA, CDR2 YSYEKL. The CDR3 runs to 15 residues.

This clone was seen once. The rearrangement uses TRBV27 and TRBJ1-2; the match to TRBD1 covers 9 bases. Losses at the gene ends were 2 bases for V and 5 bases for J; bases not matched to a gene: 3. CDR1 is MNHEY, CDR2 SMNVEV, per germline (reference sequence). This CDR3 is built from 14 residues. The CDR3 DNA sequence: TGTGCCAGCAGTTTAGACAGGGGGGGGTATGGCTACACCTTC. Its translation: CASSLDRGGYGYTF.

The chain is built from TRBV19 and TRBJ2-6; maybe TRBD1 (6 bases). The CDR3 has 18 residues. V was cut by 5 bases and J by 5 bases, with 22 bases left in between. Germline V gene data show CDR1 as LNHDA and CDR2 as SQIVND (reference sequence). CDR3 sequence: CASSLRGQSQSRANVLTF. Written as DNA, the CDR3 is TGTGCCAGTAGTCTCAGGGGACAATCACAAAGTCGGGCCAACGTCCTGACTTTC.

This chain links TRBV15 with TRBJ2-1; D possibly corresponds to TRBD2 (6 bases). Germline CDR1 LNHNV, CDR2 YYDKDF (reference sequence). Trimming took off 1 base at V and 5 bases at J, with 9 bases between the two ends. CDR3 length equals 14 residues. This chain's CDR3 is CATSRVGGDNEQFF. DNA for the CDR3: TGTGCCACCAGCAGAGTGGGCGGGGACAATGAGCAGTTCTTC.

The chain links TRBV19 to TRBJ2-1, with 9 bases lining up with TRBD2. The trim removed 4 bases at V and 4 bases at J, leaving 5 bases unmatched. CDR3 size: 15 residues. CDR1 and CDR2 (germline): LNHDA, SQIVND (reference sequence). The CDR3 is CASSTMSGGYNEQFF. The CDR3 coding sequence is TGTGCCAGTAGTACGATGAGCGGGGGGTACAATGAGCAGTTCTTC.

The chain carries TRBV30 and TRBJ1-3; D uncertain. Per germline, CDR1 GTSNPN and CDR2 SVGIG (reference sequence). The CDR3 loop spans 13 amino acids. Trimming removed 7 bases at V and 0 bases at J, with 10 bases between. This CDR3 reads CASPGPSGNTIYF. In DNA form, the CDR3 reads TGTGCCTCCCCGGGCCCCTCTGGAAACACCATATATTTT.

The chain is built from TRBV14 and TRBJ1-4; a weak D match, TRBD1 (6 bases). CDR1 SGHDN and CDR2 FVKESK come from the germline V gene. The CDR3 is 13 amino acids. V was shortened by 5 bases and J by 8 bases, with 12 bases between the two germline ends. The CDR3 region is CASSSSRGEKLFF. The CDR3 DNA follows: TGTGCCAGCAGCTCCAGCAGGGGCGAAAAACTGTTTTTT.

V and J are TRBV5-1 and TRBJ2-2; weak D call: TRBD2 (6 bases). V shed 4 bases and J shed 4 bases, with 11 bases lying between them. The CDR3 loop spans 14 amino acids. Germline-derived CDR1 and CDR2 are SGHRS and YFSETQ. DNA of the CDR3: TGCGCCAGCAGCCGGGACGGGGGCACCGGGGAGCTGTTTTTT. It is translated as CASSRDGGTGELFF.

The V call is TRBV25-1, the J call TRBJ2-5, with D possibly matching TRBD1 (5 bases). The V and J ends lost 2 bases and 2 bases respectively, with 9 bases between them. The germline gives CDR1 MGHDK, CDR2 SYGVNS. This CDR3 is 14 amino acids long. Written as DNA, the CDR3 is TGTGCCAGCAGTGAAGGACAAATACAAGAGACCCAGTACTTC. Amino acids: CASSEGQIQETQYF.

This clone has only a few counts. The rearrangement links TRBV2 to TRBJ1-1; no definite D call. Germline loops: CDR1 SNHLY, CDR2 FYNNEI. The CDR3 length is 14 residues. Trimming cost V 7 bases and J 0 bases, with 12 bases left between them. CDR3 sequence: CASIWRGMNTEAFF. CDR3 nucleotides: TGTGCCAGCATCTGGCGGGGTATGAACACTGAAGCTTTCTTT.

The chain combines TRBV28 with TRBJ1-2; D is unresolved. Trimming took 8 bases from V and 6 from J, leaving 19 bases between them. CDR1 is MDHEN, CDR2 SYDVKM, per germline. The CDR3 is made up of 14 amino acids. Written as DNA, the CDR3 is TGTGCCAGCTACCTCCCGGGGTCTGGGGATGGCTACACCTTC. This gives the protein CASYLPGSGDGYTF.

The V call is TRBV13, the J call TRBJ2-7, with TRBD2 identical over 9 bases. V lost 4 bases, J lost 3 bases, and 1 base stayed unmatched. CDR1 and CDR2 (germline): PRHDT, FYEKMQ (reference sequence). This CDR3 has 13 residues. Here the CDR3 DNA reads TGTGCCAGCAGCTCGACTAGCGGCTACGAGCAGTACTTC. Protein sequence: CASSSTSGYEQYF.

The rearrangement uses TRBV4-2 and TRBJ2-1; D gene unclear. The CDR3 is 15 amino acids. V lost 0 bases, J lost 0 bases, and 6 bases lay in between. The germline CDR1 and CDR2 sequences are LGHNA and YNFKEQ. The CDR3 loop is CASSQDSISYNEQFF. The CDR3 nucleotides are TGTGCCAGCAGCCAAGATTCTATCTCCTACAATGAGCAGTTCTTC.

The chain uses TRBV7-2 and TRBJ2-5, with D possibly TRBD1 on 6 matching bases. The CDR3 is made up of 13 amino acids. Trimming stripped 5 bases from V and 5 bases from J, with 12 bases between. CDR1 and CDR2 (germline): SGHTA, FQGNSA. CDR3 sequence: CASSPNRVETQYF. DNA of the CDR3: TGTGCCAGCAGCCCTAACAGGGTTGAGACCCAGTACTTC.

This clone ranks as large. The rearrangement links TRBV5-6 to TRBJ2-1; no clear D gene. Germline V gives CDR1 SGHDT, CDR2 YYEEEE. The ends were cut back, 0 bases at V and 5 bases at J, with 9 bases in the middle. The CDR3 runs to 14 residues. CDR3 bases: TGTGCCAGCAGCTTGGTTAGTAGCCACAATGAGCAGTTCTTC. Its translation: CASSLVSSHNEQFF.

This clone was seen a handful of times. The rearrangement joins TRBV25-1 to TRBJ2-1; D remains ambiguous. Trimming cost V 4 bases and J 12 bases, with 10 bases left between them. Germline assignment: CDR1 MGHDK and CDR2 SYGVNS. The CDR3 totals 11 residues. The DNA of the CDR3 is TGTGCCAGCAGTGCAACAGCCGGGCAGTTCTTC. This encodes CASSATAGQFF.

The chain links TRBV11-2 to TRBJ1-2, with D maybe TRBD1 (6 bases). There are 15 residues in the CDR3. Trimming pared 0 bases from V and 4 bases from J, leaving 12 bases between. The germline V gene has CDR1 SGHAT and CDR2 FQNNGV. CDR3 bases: TGTGCCAGCAGCTTAGATGTTGGGGGCGGCTATGGCTACACCTTC. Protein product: CASSLDVGGGYGYTF.

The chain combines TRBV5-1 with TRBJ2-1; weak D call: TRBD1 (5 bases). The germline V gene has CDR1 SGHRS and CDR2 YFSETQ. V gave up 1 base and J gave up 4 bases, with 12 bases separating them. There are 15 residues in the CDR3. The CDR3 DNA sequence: TGCGCCAGCAGCTTGATGGGGCCCTCTTACAATGAGCAGTTCTTC. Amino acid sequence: CASSLMGPSYNEQFF.